One and the same sample provided the 8 T cell receptor beta chains below, sequenced in a study of blood T cell repertoires in COVID-19. Generated by immunoSEQ multiplex PCR, the TCRdb table keeps only in-frame clones and is missing some. Here the sample spans fewer than 300,000 clones, 85% being singletons. Sample: peripheral blood. Receptors were obtained from a human donor in a cohort sampled during active COVID-19.

CDR3: CASSQAVPGLAGYNEQFF. The CDR3 region has the DNA TGTGCCAGCAGCCAAGCCGTTCCGGGGCTAGCGGGTTACAATGAGCAGTTCTTC. This chain uses TRBV3-1 (or the pseudogene TRBV3-2) with TRBJ2-1; 8 bases agree with TRBD2. CDR1 and CDR2 (germline): LGHDT, YNNKEL (reference sequence). This CDR3 has 18 amino acids. V lost 1 base to trimming and J lost 4 bases; unmatched junction nucleotides: 12.

This chain links TRBV18 with TRBJ1-5; D possibly corresponds to TRBD1 (5 bases). Germline V gene lookup returns CDR1 KGHSH and CDR2 LQKENI. V shed 6 bases and J shed 4 bases, with 10 bases lying between them. This CDR3 region has 13 residues. This chain's CDR3 is CASSRRGNQPQHF. The CDR3 DNA sequence: TGTGCCAGCTCTCGACGGGGGAATCAGCCCCAGCATTTT.

The table lists this clone with a few counts. The chain joins TRBV30 to TRBJ2-2; weak D call: TRBD2 (6 bases). The germline V gene encodes CDR1 GTSNPN and CDR2 SVGIG (reference sequence). This CDR3 is 14 amino acids long. V shed 3 bases and J shed 6 bases, with 14 bases lying between them. The CDR3: CAWRGRRVAGELFF. The CDR3 region has the DNA TGTGCCTGGAGGGGCAGGAGGGTAGCCGGGGAGCTGTTTTTT.

The chain carries TRBV20-1 and TRBJ1-1, with TRBD1 matching 11 bases. The V segment lost 3 bases and the J segment 5 bases; nucleotides outside the gene matches: 14. The CDR3 has 17 amino acids. Germline V gene sequence: CDR1 DFQATT, CDR2 SNEGSKA (reference sequence). The CDR3 here is CSASRGQGVRAGTEAFF. The DNA of the CDR3 is TGCAGTGCTAGTCGGGGACAGGGGGTTAGGGCCGGGACTGAAGCTTTCTTT.

This clone was recorded only once. J is TRBJ1-5 and V is TRBV30; D remains ambiguous. From germline, CDR1 is GTSNPN and CDR2 SVGIG (reference sequence). Between the trimmed V and J ends, which lost 2 bases and 3 bases, there was a span of 17 bases. The CDR3 consists of 16 residues. The CDR3 nucleotides read TGTGCCTGGAGTAGCTCACGATCGGGATCCAATCAGCCCCAGCATTTT. Its translation is CAWSSSRSGSNQPQHF.

The rearrangement joins TRBV19 to TRBJ2-1; 11 bases map to TRBD2. CDR3 length: 14 amino acids. Germline loops: CDR1 LNHDA, CDR2 SQIVND (reference sequence). Trimming cost V 10 bases and J 4 bases; bases outside gene matches: 6. Here the CDR3 DNA reads TGTGCCACTACACTAGCGGGAGTTTACAATGAGCAGTTCTTC. It yields the protein CATTLAGVYNEQFF.

V gene TRBV19 combines with J gene TRBJ2-3; D possibly corresponds to TRBD2 (6 bases). Germline CDR1 is LNHDA and CDR2 is SQIVND (reference sequence). This CDR3 is 13 amino acids long. Trimming stripped 9 bases from V and 1 base from J, with 11 bases between. The CDR3 DNA follows: TGTGCCAGCCGAGGCGGGGGCACAGATACGCAGTATTTT. Encoded protein: CASRGGGTDTQYF.

This chain uses TRBV5-1 with TRBJ2-5; TRBD1 agrees at 7 bases. This CDR3 has 15 residues. The germline V gene has CDR1 SGHRS and CDR2 YFSETQ. The V segment lost 4 bases and the J segment 1 base; nucleotides outside the gene matches: 7. CDR3 DNA: TGCGCCAGCAGCGGCCAGCCAGGGGGCCAAGAGACCCAGTACTTC. This translates into CASSGQPGGQETQYF. Complete variable domain (other parts from reference TRBV5-1 and TRBJ2-5): KAGVTQTPRYLIKTRGQQVTLSCSPISGHRSVSWYQQTPGQGLQFLFEYFSETQRNKGNFPGRFSGRQFSNSRSEMNVSTLELGDSALYLCASSGQPGGQETQYFGPGTRLLVL.